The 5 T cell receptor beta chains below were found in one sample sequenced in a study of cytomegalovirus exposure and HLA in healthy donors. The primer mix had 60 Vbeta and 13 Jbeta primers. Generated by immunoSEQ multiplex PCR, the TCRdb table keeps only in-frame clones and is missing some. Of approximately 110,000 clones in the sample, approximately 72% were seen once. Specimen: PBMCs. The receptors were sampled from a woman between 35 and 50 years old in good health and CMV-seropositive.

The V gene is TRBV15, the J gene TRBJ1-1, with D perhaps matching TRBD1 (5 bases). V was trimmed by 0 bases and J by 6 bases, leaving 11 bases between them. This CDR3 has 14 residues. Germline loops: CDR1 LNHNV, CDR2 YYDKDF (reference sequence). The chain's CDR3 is CATSRDGTYAEAFF. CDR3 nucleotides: TGTGCCACCAGCAGAGATGGGACTTATGCTGAAGCTTTCTTT.

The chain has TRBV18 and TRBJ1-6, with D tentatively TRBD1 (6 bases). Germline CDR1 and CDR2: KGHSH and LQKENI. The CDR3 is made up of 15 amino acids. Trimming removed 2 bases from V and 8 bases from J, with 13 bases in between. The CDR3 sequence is CASSPGQLGDSPLHF. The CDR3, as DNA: TGTGCCAGCTCACCAGGACAGTTAGGTGATTCACCCCTCCACTTT.

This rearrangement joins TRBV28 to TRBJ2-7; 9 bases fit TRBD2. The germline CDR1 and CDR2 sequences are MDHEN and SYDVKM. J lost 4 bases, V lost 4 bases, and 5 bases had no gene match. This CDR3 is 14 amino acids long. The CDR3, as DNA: TGTGCCAGCAGTTCGGGACTAGCAGAGTACGAGCAGTACTTC. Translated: CASSSGLAEYEQYF. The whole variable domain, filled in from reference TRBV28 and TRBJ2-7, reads DVKVTQSSRYLVKRTGEKVFLECVQDMDHENMFWYRQDPGLGLRLIYFSYDVKMKEKGDIPEGYSVSREKKERFSLILESASTNQTSMYLCASSSGLAEYEQYFGPGTRLTVT.

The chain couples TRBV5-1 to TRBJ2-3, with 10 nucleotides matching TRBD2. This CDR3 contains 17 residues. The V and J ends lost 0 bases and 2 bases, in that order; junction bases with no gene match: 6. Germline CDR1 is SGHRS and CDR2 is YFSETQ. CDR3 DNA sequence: TGCGCCAGCAGCTTGGGAGCTAGCGGGGGCCCCACAGATACGCAGTATTTT. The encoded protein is CASSLGASGGPTDTQYF.

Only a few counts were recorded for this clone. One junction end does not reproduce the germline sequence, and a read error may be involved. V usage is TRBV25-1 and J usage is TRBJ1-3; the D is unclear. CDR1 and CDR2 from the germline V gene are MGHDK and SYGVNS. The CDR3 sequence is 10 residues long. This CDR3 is CASIGGPSDF. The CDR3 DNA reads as TGTGCCAGCATTGGAGGTCCGTCGGATTTT.